These 21 T cell receptor beta chains came from one sample sequenced in a study of T cell responses to AZD1222 COVID-19 vaccine. TCRdb keeps only in-frame clones here, not all; method: immunoSEQ multiplex PCR. The sample carries 150,000 to 180,000 clones, less than 95% recorded once. The material was peripheral blood, obtained on day 0 of AZD1222 vaccination. The receptors come from an adult in good health.

V usage is TRBV20-1 and J usage is TRBJ2-1; tentative D call: TRBD1 (6 bases). Trimming left V 5 bases short and J 12 bases short, with 14 bases between. This CDR3 is built from 11 residues. Germline CDR1 is DFQATT and CDR2 is SNEGSKA (reference sequence). The CDR3, as DNA: TGCAGTGCTCCCCTACAGGGTCCGCAGTTCTTC. It is translated as CSAPLQGPQFF.

This rearrangement joins TRBV4-1 to TRBJ1-5; D might be TRBD1 (6 bases). V lost 6 bases, J lost 7 bases, and 16 bases lay in between. From germline, CDR1 is MGHRA and CDR2 YSYEKL. This CDR3 is 14 amino acids long. The CDR3 sequence: CASSPGQGWQPQHF. The CDR3 bases are TGCGCCAGCAGTCCCGGTCAGGGGTGGCAGCCCCAGCATTTT.

This clone was seen just once. The chain combines TRBV28 with TRBJ2-1, with 8 bases identical to TRBD1. Germline V gene lookup returns CDR1 MDHEN and CDR2 SYDVKM. The CDR3 loop spans 14 amino acids. V gave up 5 bases and J gave up 9 bases; unmatched junction bases: 9. The CDR3 region has the DNA TGTGCCAGCAGTCCGGACAGGGAAGGAGGTGAGCAGTTCTTC. Translation gives CASSPDREGGEQFF.

In the case of this clone: The same CDR3 arises from other DNA sequences in this sample as well. The V call is TRBV18, the J call TRBJ2-3; 7 positions match TRBD1. This CDR3 contains 14 residues. The V gene end was trimmed by 2 bases and the J gene end by 3 bases; junction bases not matched to a gene: 2. Germline values: CDR1 KGHSH, CDR2 LQKENI. As DNA, the CDR3 is TGTGCCAGCTCACCAGCGACAGGGACAGATACGCAGTATTTT. It encodes CASSPATGTDTQYF.

In the case of this clone: An end of the junction does not agree with germline; a read error may underlie this. The rearrangement joins TRBV30 to TRBJ1-1, with D uncertain. The CDR3 consists of 13 residues. The V gene's germline CDR1 is GTSNPN and CDR2 SVGIG (reference sequence). CDR3 residues: CARSVSSDTEAFF. The CDR3 nucleotides are TGTGCCCGGAGTGTAAGTAGTGACACTGAAGCTTTCTTT. Full variable domain (remainder filled in from reference TRBV30 and TRBJ1-1): SQTIHQWPATLVQPVGSPLSLECTVEGTSNPNLYWYRQAAGRGLQLLFYSVGIGQISSEVPQNLSASRPQDRQFILSSKKLLLSDSGFYLCARSVSSDTEAFFGQGTRLTVV.

This clone has more than one count but fewer than ten. The rearrangement joins TRBV10-3 to TRBJ2-7, with 8 bases matching TRBD1. The CDR3 has 15 residues. Germline assignment: CDR1 ENHRY and CDR2 SYGVKD. The junction had 7 bases not matched to a gene; V was cut back by 6 bases and J by 0 bases. Here the CDR3 reads CAIRTGTGSSYEQYF. The CDR3 DNA follows: TGTGCCATCAGAACCGGGACAGGCAGCTCCTACGAGCAGTACTTC.

The J gene is TRBJ1-4, the V gene TRBV6-5; no clear D. This CDR3 is built from 13 residues. The germline gives CDR1 MNHEY, CDR2 SVGAGI. Trimming left V 6 bases short and J 8 bases short, with 13 bases between. CDR3 sequence reads: CASRAGLVEKLFF. The CDR3 bases are TGTGCCAGCAGAGCCGGGCTGGTCGAAAAACTGTTTTTT.

The chain is built from TRBV10-3 and TRBJ2-4, with TRBD2 matching over 15 bases. This CDR3 spans 20 amino acids. The germline V gene has CDR1 ENHRY and CDR2 SYGVKD. The V and J ends lost 3 bases and 3 bases, in that order; junction bases with no gene match: 12. CDR3 in DNA: TGTGCCATCAGTGACGTTGGACTAGCGGGAGGGCCGGGCGTCAAAAACATTCAGTACTTC. This gives the protein CAISDVGLAGGPGVKNIQYF.

This clone appeared once. In the same sample, other DNA sequences code for this CDR3. The chain is built from TRBV4-3 and TRBJ2-5; D is unclear. In germline, CDR1 is LGHNA, CDR2 YSLEER. CDR3 length: 13 residues. V lost 0 bases and J lost 3, with 5 bases in between. CDR3 nucleotides: TGCGCCAGCAGCCAAGAGTCGGAAGAGACCCAGTACTTC. It yields the protein CASSQESEETQYF.

The V gene is TRBV5-8, the J gene TRBJ2-5; D unclear. The germline V and J ends were trimmed by 2 bases and 5 bases, with 13 bases remaining between them. Germline CDR1 SGHTS, CDR2 YDEGEE. The CDR3 is made up of 14 amino acids. DNA for the CDR3: TGTGCCAGCAGCTTCGGTTTAGGTCGGGAGACCCAGTACTTC. Translation gives CASSFGLGRETQYF.

The rearrangement joins TRBV5-6 to TRBJ2-6; D gene uncertain. Germline V gene lookup returns CDR1 SGHDT and CDR2 YYEEEE. CDR3 size: 14 residues. Between the trimmed V and J ends, which lost 0 bases and 2 bases, there was a span of 3 bases. The DNA for the CDR3 is TGTGCCAGCAGCTTGGTACCTGGGGCCAACGTCCTGACTTTC. Translated: CASSLVPGANVLTF. Looking up the rest from reference TRBV5-6 and TRBJ2-6 gives the full variable domain: DAGVTQSPTHLIKTRGQQVTLRCSPKSGHDTVSWYQQALGQGPQFIFQYYEEEERQRGNFPDRFSGHQFPNYSSELNVNALLLGDSALYLCASSLVPGANVLTFGAGSRLTVL.

The CDR3 DNA sequence: TGTGCCAGTAGACTAGCGGGAGGGCCTTACGAGCAGTACTTC. This sequence encodes CASRLAGGPYEQYF. The rearrangement links TRBV19 to TRBJ2-7; 13 nucleotides line up with TRBD2. From germline, CDR1 is LNHDA and CDR2 SQIVND (reference sequence). The V gene end was trimmed by 6 bases and the J gene end by 4 bases; junction bases not matched to a gene: 3. This CDR3 is built from 14 residues.

The chain carries TRBV18 and TRBJ2-2, with a weak D call TRBD1 (6 bases). V gave up 5 bases and J gave up 1 base, with 8 bases separating them. This CDR3 comprises 14 residues. Germline CDR1 KGHSH, CDR2 LQKENI. The CDR3 region is CASSMGQNTGELFF. Written as DNA, the CDR3 is TGTGCCAGCTCAATGGGACAGAACACCGGGGAGCTGTTTTTT.

V and J are TRBV5-1 and TRBJ1-2, with TRBD1 matching 8 bases. The CDR3 totals 16 residues. Germline V gene lookup returns CDR1 SGHRS and CDR2 YFSETQ. Germline trimming cut 1 base from V and 2 bases from J; bases unmatched to any gene: 7. CDR3 sequence (DNA): TGCGCCAGCAGCTTGACAGGACAGGGAAACAACTATGGCTACACCTTC. Residues: CASSLTGQGNNYGYTF.

J is TRBJ2-5 and V is TRBV28, with 11 bases matching TRBD2. Germline V lookup: CDR1 MDHEN, CDR2 SYDVKM. The CDR3 is made up of 15 amino acids. V was pared by 6 bases and J by 0 bases, with 3 bases of the junction left unmatched. This CDR3 reads CASSWTSGYQETQYF. The CDR3 DNA reads as TGTGCCAGCAGCTGGACTAGCGGGTACCAAGAGACCCAGTACTTC.

This chain joins TRBV7-6 and TRBJ1-1; possible D gene TRBD1, 5 bases. V lost 4 bases and J 3 bases, leaving 15 bases between the germline ends. This CDR3 is built from 15 residues. Germline V gene sequence: CDR1 SGHVS, CDR2 FNYEAQ. The CDR3, as DNA: TGTGCCAGCAGCTATTCGGATGCGGGGGACACTGAAGCTTTCTTT. It is translated as CASSYSDAGDTEAFF.

The V call is TRBV19, the J call TRBJ1-5; no clear D. V was shortened by 2 bases and J by 0 bases, with 11 bases between the two germline ends. In germline, CDR1 is LNHDA, CDR2 SQIVND (reference sequence). This CDR3 has 16 amino acids. Here the CDR3 DNA reads TGTGCCAGTAGTATACCAGGAGGGTATAGCAATCAGCCCCAGCATTTT. Encoded protein: CASSIPGGYSNQPQHF.

This clone was recorded only once. The gene calls are TRBV3-1 (or the pseudogene TRBV3-2) and TRBJ1-4; no clear D. Germline values: CDR1 LGHDT, CDR2 YNNKEL (reference sequence). Trimming took off 4 bases at V and 0 bases at J, with 12 bases between the two ends. The length of the CDR3 is 16 residues. CDR3 nucleotide sequence: TGTGCCAGCAGCCCGACCCCGTCGGCAACTAATGAAAAACTGTTTTTT. Its translation: CASSPTPSATNEKLFF.

The chain links TRBV21-1 to TRBJ2-2; TRBD1 reflects the table's D call only, with no check against the DNA. TRBV21-1 is labeled a pseudogene. The CDR3 spans 15 residues. The CDR3 nucleotides read TGTGCCAGCAGCAGGGACAGGGGCGGCACCGGGGAGCTGTTTTTT. It encodes CASSRDRGGTGELFF.

The V and J genes are TRBV28 and TRBJ2-7; TRBD1 matches 8 bases. The CDR3 is 15 amino acids. The trim removed 7 bases at V and 1 base at J, leaving 9 bases unmatched. Germline CDR1 is MDHEN and CDR2 is SYDVKM. The CDR3 nucleotides are TGTGCCAGCACCCTAGGACAGGGCTGGTCCTACGAGCAGTACTTC. The encoded protein is CASTLGQGWSYEQYF.

The chain has TRBV6-5 and TRBJ2-7; TRBD1 might be the D (6 bases). CDR3 size: 14 residues. Per the germline V gene, CDR1 is MNHEY and CDR2 is SVGAGI. Trimming took off 4 bases at V and 7 bases at J, with 17 bases between the two ends. The CDR3 DNA follows: TGTGCCAGCAGTTTGCGGGCCGAAGGGGGAGAGCAGTACTTC. Translated: CASSLRAEGGEQYF.